Listed here are 19 T cell receptor beta chains from one sample, sequenced in a study of blood T cells in healthy people across ages (dated by TCRdb to the mid-2010s). Library preparation employed 5' RACE. The data were produced on an Illumina HiSeq 2500. A second about 7 to 11 cycle PCR used a sample-barcoded 5' primer and a J-beta primer mix. The public reads were run again by TCRdb, first through fastp at Q25 and then through MiXCR, and only productive beta chains were kept. Rows merge per CDR3 protein into single entries with the most common DNA and genes. The sample table contains about 1.7 million distinct CDR3 sequences; only one count was recorded for roughly 27% of them. The ten largest make up 7.7% of the sample. What was sequenced was blood. These TCRs come from a woman in her 30s in good health.

The chain is built from TRBV12-3 or TRBV12-4 and TRBJ2-2, with 9 bases matching TRBD1. Trimming removed 6 bases from V and 7 bases from J; junction bases left unmatched: 9. The CDR3 has 15 amino acids. This CDR3 reads CASSPGQGRNGELFF. In DNA, the CDR3 is TGTGCCAGCAGCCCGGGACAGGGCAGGAACGGGGAGCTGTTTTTT.

This clonotype was detected a few times. The rearrangement links TRBV15 to TRBJ2-1; D uncertain. The V gene's germline CDR1 is LNHNV and CDR2 YYDKDF (reference sequence). There are 14 residues in the CDR3. V lost 0 bases and J 8 bases, leaving 11 bases between the germline ends. The CDR3 nucleotides read TGTGCCACCAGCAGAGATCTTGCTCGCGATGAGCAGTTCTTC. This translates into CATSRDLARDEQFF. Variable domain in full (rest from reference TRBV15 and TRBJ2-1): DAMVIQNPRYQVTQFGKPVTLSCSQTLNHNVMYWYQQKSSQAPKLLFHYYDKDFNNEADTPDNFQSRRPNTSFCFLDIRSPGLGDTAMYLCATSRDLARDEQFFGPGTRLTVL.

The chain uses TRBV6-5 and TRBJ2-7; D might be TRBD2 (6 bases). The V gene's germline CDR1 is MNHEY and CDR2 SVGAGI. The CDR3 runs to 18 residues. The V end was cut by 4 bases, the J end by 0 bases, with 22 bases between. The CDR3 coding sequence is TGTGCCAGCAGTTCGACCAACCATCGACTAGGGGACTCCTACGAGCAGTACTTC. Amino acids: CASSSTNHRLGDSYEQYF.

CDR3 protein: CASGGLGGGIYEQYF. The CDR3 DNA sequence: TGTGCCAGCGGCGGTCTGGGAGGAGGGATCTACGAGCAGTACTTC. The chain carries TRBV9 and TRBJ2-7; tentatively, D is TRBD2 (6 bases). The CDR3 runs to 15 residues. From germline, CDR1 is SGDLS and CDR2 YYNGEE. V lost 7 bases to trimming and J lost 3 bases, with 20 bases between them.

This clonotype occurred a few times. V gene TRBV5-1 combines with J gene TRBJ2-5; 8 positions match TRBD2. With V trimmed by 4 bases and J by 4 bases, 9 bases remained unmatched. The CDR3 consists of 15 residues. Germline CDR1 SGHRS, CDR2 YFSETQ. The DNA of the CDR3 is TGCGCCAGCAGCCAGTCCGGGAGCGGGGGAGAGACCCAGTACTTC. Translated, it gives CASSQSGSGGETQYF.

This clonotype was detected a few times. V and J are TRBV7-2 and TRBJ2-7; TRBD2 matches at 15 bases. CDR1 is SGHTA, CDR2 FQGNSA, per germline. This CDR3 is built from 17 residues. V shed 5 bases, J shed 5 bases, and the junction held 10 bases outside the gene matches. The CDR3 reads CASSHQLRTSGRDEQYF. DNA of the CDR3: TGTGCCAGCAGCCACCAGTTGAGGACTAGCGGGAGGGACGAGCAGTACTTC.

This sequence joins TRBV19 and TRBJ1-5; 7 bases fit TRBD1. The junction had 18 bases not matched to a gene; V was cut back by 6 bases and J by 1 base. In germline, CDR1 is LNHDA, CDR2 SQIVND (reference sequence). CDR3 size: 19 residues. The CDR3 protein is CASRLNHRGGSSSNQPQHF. DNA of the CDR3: TGTGCCAGTAGACTAAACCACAGGGGCGGGAGTTCCAGCAATCAGCCCCAGCATTTT.

V is TRBV12-3 or TRBV12-4 and J is TRBJ2-5, with 13 bases identical to TRBD2. The J call may not be correct, given that the DNA end is closer to TRBJ2-7. This CDR3 has 15 amino acids. The CDR3 DNA sequence: TGTGCCAGCAGTTTGCAGGGACTAGCGGGAAGCGAGCAGTACTTC. This sequence encodes CASSLQGLAGSEQYF.

This clonotype was detected many times. The rearrangement joins TRBV12-3 or TRBV12-4 to TRBJ2-1; 7 bases agree with TRBD2. There are 13 residues in the CDR3. V dropped 7 bases and J dropped 6; count of bases not matched to a gene: 6. The CDR3 spells CASILGGGNEQFF. The CDR3 DNA is TGTGCCAGCATCCTGGGGGGGGGCAATGAGCAGTTCTTC.

This clonotype was seen once. V usage is TRBV9 and J usage is TRBJ1-1; unclear D gene. This CDR3 spans 15 amino acids. The germline V gene has CDR1 SGDLS and CDR2 YYNGEE. Trimming left V 0 bases short and J 0 bases short, with 9 bases between. CDR3 region: CASSVVSEMNTEAFF. The CDR3 coding sequence is TGTGCCAGCAGCGTAGTCTCCGAGATGAACACTGAAGCTTTCTTT.

This clonotype was seen a few times. The chain carries TRBV20-1 and TRBJ2-2; 8 bases fit TRBD1. The CDR3 sequence is 13 residues long. In germline, CDR1 is DFQATT, CDR2 SNEGSKA (reference sequence). V gave up 3 bases and J gave up 9 bases; unmatched junction bases: 6. The CDR3 coding sequence is TGCAGTGCTAGCGACAGGGGTTTGAGGGAGCTGTTTTTT. Residues: CSASDRGLRELFF.

The chain couples TRBV20-1 to TRBJ1-5; maybe TRBD1 (6 bases). The V end lost 2 bases, the J end lost 2 bases, and 10 bases lay between the germline ends. CDR3 size: 14 residues. Per germline, CDR1 DFQATT and CDR2 SNEGSKA (reference sequence). The chain's CDR3 is CSARNRVGNQPQHF. In DNA form, the CDR3 reads TGCAGTGCTAGAAACAGGGTTGGCAATCAGCCCCAGCATTTT.

Only a few counts were recorded for this clonotype. The V gene is TRBV20-1, the J gene TRBJ1-2, with D possibly matching TRBD1 (6 bases). This CDR3 spans 14 amino acids. The V and J ends lost 3 bases and 2 bases respectively, with 13 bases between them. Germline V gene lookup returns CDR1 DFQATT and CDR2 SNEGSKA (reference sequence). The CDR3, as DNA: TGCAGTGCTAGTACAGGGATTGGGAACTATGGCTACACCTTC. This gives the protein CSASTGIGNYGYTF.

The rearrangement links TRBV6-5 to TRBJ1-5; D is uncertain. The CDR3 runs to 12 residues. The V gene's germline CDR1 is MNHEY and CDR2 SVGAGI. Trimming took 2 bases from V and 9 from J, leaving 8 bases between them. The CDR3 coding sequence is TGTGCCAGCAGTTACACCTCAGGGCCCCAGCATTTT. Protein sequence: CASSYTSGPQHF.

This clonotype was counted a few times. The chain is built from TRBV4-3 and TRBJ2-7; D is perhaps TRBD2 (5 bases). V was pared by 0 bases and J by 2 bases, with 11 bases between. Germline values: CDR1 LGHNA, CDR2 YSLEER. The length of the CDR3 is 15 residues. CDR3 in DNA: TGCGCCAGCAGCCAAGAAGCGGTATATCCCTACGAGCAGTACTTC. It specifies CASSQEAVYPYEQYF.

This clonotype was detected only a few times. The chain employs TRBV29-1 and TRBJ2-1; possible D gene TRBD1, 6 bases. The germline V and J ends were trimmed by 7 bases and 4 bases, with 23 bases remaining between them. The CDR3 has 16 amino acids. Germline V gene sequence: CDR1 SQVTM, CDR2 ANQGSEA. CDR3 bases: TGCAGCGGAAACCCCTCCTGGGGGCAGCGGTACAATGAGCAGTTCTTC. It translates to CSGNPSWGQRYNEQFF.

The table lists this clonotype with many counts. The V gene is TRBV29-1, the J gene TRBJ2-6; D might be TRBD1 or TRBD2, each matching 5 bases. CDR3 length: 16 residues. V lost 6 bases to trimming and J lost 4 bases, with 19 bases between them. CDR1 SQVTM and CDR2 ANQGSEA come from the germline V gene. The CDR3 DNA reads TGCAGCGTGGGGAGACAGTCCTCGGCCGGGGCCAACGTCCTGACTTTC. This encodes CSVGRQSSAGANVLTF.

This clonotype has a handful of counts. The V gene is TRBV6-5, the J gene TRBJ1-2; 10 bases map to TRBD1. Unmatched junction bases numbered 4, after V lost 2 bases and J lost 7 bases. This CDR3 has 14 amino acids. Per germline, CDR1 MNHEY and CDR2 SVGAGI. The DNA of the CDR3 is TGTGCCAGCAGTTACGGACAGGGGGGAAGTGGCTACACCTTC. Protein product: CASSYGQGGSGYTF.

DNA for the CDR3: TGCGCCAGCAGCTTTTCAAGCGGGGGGGCTTTCGGAGATACGCAGTATTTT. The encoded protein is CASSFSSGGAFGDTQYF. The chain links TRBV5-1 to TRBJ2-3, with 10 bases that match TRBD2. Germline loops: CDR1 SGHRS, CDR2 YFSETQ. After removal of 2 bases from V and 5 bases from J, the junction contained 11 bases not matched to a gene. This CDR3 has 17 residues.